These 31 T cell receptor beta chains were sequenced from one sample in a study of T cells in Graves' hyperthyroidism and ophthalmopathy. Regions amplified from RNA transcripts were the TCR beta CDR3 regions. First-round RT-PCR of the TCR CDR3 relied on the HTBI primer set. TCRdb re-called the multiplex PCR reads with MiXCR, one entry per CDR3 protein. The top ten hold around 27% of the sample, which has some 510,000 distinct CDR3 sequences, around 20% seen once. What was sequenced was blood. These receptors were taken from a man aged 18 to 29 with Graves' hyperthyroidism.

CDR3 nucleotide sequence: TGCAGTGCTAGAGATCTGGACGAGCAGTACTTC. Translating it yields CSARDLDEQYF. V is TRBV20-1 and J is TRBJ2-7; no firm D call. Germline CDR1 reads DFQATT; CDR2 reads SNEGSKA (reference sequence). Trimming shortened V by 0 bases and J by 5 bases, and 5 bases separated the two germline ends. This CDR3 comprises 11 residues.

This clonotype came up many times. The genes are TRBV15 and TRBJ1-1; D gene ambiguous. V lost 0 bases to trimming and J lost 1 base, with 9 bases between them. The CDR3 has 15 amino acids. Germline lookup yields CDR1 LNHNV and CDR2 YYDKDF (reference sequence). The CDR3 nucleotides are TGTGCCACCAGCAGAGAAGCCTACACGAACACTGAAGCTTTCTTT. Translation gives CATSREAYTNTEAFF. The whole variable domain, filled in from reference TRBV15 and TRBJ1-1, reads DAMVIQNPRYQVTQFGKPVTLSCSQTLNHNVMYWYQQKSSQAPKLLFHYYDKDFNNEADTPDNFQSRRPNTSFCFLDIRSPGLGDTAMYLCATSREAYTNTEAFFGQGTRLTVV.

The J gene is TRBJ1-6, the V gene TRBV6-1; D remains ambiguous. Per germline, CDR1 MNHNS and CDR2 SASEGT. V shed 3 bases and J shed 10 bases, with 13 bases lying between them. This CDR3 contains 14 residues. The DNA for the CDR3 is TGTGCCAGCAGTGAGTGGGTGTCGGGATCACCCCTCCACTTT. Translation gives CASSEWVSGSPLHF.

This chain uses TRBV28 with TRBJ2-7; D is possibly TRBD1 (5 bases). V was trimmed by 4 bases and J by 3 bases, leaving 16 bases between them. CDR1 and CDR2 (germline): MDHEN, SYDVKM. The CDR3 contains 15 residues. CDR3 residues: CASSWVTQGVYEQYF. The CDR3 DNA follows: TGTGCCAGCAGTTGGGTGACGCAAGGGGTCTACGAGCAGTACTTC.

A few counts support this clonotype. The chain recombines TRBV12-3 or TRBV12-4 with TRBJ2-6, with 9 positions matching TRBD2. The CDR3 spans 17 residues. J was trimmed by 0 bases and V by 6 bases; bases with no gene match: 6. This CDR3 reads CASSFISGGSGANVLTF. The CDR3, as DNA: TGTGCCAGCAGCTTCATTAGCGGGGGCTCTGGGGCCAACGTCCTGACTTTC.

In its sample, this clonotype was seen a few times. The CDR3 spells CASSQQDRPNYGYTF. CDR3 DNA sequence: TGTGCCAGCTCACAACAAGACAGACCTAACTATGGCTACACCTTC. The rearrangement links TRBV18 to TRBJ1-2, with D maybe TRBD1 (5 bases). CDR1 is KGHSH and CDR2 is LQKENI in the germline V gene. The CDR3 is 15 residues long. Trimming pared 4 bases from V and 0 bases from J, leaving 12 bases between.

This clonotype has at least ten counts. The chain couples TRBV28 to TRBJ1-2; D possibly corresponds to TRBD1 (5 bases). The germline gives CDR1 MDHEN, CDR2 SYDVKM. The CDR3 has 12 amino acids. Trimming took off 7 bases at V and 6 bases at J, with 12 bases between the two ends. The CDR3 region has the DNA TGTGCCAGCAAACCAGGGTTCCATGGCTACACCTTC. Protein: CASKPGFHGYTF.

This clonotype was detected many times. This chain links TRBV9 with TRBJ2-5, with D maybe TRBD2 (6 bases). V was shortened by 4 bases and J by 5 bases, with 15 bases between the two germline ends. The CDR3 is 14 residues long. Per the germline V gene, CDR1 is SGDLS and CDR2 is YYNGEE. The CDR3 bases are TGTGCCAGCAGCCCCAGCGGGTGGCGGGAGACCCAGTACTTC. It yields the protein CASSPSGWRETQYF.

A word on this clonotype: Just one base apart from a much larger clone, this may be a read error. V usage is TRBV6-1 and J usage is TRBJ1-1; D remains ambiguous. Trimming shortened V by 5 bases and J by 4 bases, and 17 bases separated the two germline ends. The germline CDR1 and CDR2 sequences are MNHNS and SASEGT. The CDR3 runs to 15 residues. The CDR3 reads CASSIFGVQSTEAFF. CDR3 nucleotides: TGTGCCAGCAGTATTTTTGGAGTTCAATCCACTGAAGCTTTCTTT.

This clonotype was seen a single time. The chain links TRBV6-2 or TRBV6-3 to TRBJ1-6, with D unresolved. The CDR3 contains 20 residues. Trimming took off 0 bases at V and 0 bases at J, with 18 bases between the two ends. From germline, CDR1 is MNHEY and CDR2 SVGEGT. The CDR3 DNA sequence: TGTGCCAGCAGTTACTCGGTTGTTGGCACCGCGAGCTCCTATAATTCACCCCTCCACTTT. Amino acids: CASSYSVVGTASSYNSPLHF.

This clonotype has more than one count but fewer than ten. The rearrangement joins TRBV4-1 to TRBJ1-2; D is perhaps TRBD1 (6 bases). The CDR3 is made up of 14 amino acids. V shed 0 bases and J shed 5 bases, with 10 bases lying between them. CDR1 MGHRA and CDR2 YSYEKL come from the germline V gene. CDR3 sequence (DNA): TGCGCCAGCAGCCAAGAAGGACAGCTGTATGGCTACACCTTC. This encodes CASSQEGQLYGYTF.

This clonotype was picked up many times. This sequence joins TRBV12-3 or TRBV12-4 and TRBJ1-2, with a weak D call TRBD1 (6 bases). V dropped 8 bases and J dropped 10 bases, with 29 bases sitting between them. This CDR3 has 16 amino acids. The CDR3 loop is CASRRMPGQKGPTYTF. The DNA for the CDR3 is TGTGCCAGCCGCAGGATGCCTGGACAGAAGGGGCCCACCTACACCTTC.

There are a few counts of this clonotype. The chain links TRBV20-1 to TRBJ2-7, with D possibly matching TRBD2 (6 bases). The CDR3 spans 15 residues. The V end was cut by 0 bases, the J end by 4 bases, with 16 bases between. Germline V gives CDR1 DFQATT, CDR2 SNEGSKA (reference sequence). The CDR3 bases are TGCAGTGCTAGAGATAGCCGGGGGACCGCTTACGAGCAGTACTTC. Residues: CSARDSRGTAYEQYF.

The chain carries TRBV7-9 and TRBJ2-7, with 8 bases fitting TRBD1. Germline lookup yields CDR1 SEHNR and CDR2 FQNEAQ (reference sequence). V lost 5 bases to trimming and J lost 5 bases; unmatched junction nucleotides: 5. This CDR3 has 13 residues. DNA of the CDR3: TGTGCCAGCAGCAACCCAGGGGGCCACGAGCAGTACTTC. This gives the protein CASSNPGGHEQYF. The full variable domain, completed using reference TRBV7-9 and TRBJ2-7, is DTGVSQNPRHKITKRGQNVTFRCDPISEHNRLYWYRQTLGQGPEFLTYFQNEAQLEKSRLLSDRFSAERPKGSFSTLEIQRTEQGDSAMYLCASSNPGGHEQYFGPGTRLTVT.

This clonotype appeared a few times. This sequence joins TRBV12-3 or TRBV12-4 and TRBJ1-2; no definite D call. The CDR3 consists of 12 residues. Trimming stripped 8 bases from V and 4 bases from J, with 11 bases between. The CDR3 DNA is TGTGCCAGCGCTCAAGCTTCCTATGGCTACACCTTC. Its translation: CASAQASYGYTF.

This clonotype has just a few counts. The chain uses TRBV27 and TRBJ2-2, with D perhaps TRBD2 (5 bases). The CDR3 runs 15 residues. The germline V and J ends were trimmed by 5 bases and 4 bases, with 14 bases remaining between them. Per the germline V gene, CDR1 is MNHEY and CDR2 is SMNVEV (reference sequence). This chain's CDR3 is CASSPGPEGTGELFF. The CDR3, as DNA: TGTGCCAGCAGTCCGGGCCCTGAGGGCACCGGGGAGCTGTTTTTT.

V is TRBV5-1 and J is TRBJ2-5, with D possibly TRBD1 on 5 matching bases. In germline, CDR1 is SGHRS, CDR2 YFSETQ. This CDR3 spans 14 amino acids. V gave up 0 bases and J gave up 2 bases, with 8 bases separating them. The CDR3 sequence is CASSLEHRQETQYF. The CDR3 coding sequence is TGCGCCAGCAGCTTGGAGCACAGGCAAGAGACCCAGTACTTC.

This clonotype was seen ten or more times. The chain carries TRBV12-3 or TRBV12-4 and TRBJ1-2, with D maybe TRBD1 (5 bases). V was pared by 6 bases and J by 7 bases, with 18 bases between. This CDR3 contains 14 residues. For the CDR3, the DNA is TGTGCCAGCAGCGTGTGGGGCAGGGAACTTGGCTACACCTTC. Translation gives CASSVWGRELGYTF.

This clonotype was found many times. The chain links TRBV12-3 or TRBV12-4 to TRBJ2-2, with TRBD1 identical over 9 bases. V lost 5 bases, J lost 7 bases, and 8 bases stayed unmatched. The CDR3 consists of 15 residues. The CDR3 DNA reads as TGTGCCAGCAGTCTCCGGGACAGGGACGGCGGGGAGCTGTTTTTT. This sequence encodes CASSLRDRDGGELFF.

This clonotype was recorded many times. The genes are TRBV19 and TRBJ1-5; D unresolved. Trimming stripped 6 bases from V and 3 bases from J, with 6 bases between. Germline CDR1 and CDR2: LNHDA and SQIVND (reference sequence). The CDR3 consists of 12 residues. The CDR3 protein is CASRSTNQPQHF. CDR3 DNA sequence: TGTGCCAGTAGAAGTACCAATCAGCCCCAGCATTTT.

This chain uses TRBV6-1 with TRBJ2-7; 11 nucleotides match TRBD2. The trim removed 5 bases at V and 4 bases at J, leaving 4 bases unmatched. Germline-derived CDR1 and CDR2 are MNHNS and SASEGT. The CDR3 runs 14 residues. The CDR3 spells CASSRTSGQYEQYF. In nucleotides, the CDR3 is TGTGCCAGCAGTCGGACTAGCGGGCAATACGAGCAGTACTTC.

DNA for the CDR3: TGTGCCAGCAGCATATCAGTGGCACCCTATCTCCTCCACTTT. Protein: CASSISVAPYLLHF. The chain links TRBV28 to TRBJ1-6; D is ambiguous. The CDR3 runs to 14 residues. The V gene lost 6 bases and the J gene lost 15 bases, with 21 bases spanning the gap. Germline lookup yields CDR1 MDHEN and CDR2 SYDVKM.

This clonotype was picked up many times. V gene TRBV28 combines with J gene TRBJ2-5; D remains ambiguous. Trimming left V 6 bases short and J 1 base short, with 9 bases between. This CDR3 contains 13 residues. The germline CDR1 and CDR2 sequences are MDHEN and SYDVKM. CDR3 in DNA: TGTGCCAGCAGCGCAGCGCTCCAAGAGACCCAGTACTTC. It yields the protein CASSAALQETQYF.

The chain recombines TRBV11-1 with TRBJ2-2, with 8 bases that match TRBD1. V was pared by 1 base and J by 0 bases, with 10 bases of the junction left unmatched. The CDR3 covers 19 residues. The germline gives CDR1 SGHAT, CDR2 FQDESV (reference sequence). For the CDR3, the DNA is TGTGCCAGCAGCTTAGGATCGTACAGGGGGAAAACGAACACCGGGGAGCTGTTTTTT. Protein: CASSLGSYRGKTNTGELFF.

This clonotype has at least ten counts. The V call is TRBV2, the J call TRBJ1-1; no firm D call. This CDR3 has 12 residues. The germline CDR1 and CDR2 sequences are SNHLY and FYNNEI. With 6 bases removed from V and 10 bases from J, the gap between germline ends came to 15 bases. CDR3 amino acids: CASSPEKLLAFF. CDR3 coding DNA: TGTGCCAGCAGCCCAGAAAAACTTCTAGCTTTCTTT. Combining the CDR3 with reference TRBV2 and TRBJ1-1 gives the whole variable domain EPEVTQTPSHQVTQMGQEVILRCVPISNHLYFYWYRQILGQKVEFLVSFYNNEISEKSEIFDDQFSVERPDGSNFTLKIRSTKLEDSAMYFCASSPEKLLAFFGQGTRLTVV.

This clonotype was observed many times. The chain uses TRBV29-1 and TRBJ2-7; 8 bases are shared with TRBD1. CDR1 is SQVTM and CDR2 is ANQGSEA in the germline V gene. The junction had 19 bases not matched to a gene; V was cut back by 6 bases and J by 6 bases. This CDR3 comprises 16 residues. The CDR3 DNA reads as TGCAGCGTCATTCGAACAGGGGGGAAACTACTAGGCGAGCAGTACTTC. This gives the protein CSVIRTGGKLLGEQYF.

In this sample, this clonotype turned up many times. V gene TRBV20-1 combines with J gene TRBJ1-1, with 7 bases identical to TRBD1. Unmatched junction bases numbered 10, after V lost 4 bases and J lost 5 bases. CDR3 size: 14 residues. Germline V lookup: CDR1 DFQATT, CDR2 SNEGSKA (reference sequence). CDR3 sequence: CSAKQGGLGTEAFF. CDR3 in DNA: TGCAGTGCTAAGCAGGGGGGTCTGGGGACTGAAGCTTTCTTT.

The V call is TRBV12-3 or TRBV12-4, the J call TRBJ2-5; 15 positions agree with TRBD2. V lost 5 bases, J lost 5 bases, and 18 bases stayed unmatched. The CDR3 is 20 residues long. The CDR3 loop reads CASSQIPPGLAGGLVETQYF. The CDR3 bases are TGTGCCAGCAGTCAGATCCCTCCGGGACTAGCGGGGGGACTGGTGGAGACCCAGTACTTC.

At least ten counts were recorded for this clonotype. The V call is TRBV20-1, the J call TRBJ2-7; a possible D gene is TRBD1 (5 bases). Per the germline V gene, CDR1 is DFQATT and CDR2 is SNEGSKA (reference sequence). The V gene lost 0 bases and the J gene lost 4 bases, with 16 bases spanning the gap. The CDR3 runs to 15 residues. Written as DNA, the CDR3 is TGCAGTGCTAGAGATCCCAGGACCAGGGTGTACGAGCAGTACTTC. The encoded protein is CSARDPRTRVYEQYF.

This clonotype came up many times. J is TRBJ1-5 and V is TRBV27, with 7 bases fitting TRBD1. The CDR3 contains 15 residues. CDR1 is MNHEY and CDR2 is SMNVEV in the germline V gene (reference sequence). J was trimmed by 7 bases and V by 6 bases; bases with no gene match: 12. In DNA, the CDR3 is TGTGCCAGCAGCCGAACTACGACAGGGAGCCAGCCCCAGCATTTT. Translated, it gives CASSRTTTGSQPQHF.

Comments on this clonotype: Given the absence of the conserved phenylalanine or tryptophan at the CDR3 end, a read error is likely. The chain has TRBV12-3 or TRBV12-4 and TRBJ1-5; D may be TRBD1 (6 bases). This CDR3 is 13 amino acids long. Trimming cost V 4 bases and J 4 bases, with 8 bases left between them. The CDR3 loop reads CASSSTGNQPQHL. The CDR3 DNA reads TGTGCCAGCAGTTCGACAGGAAATCAGCCCCAGCATTTG.